A selection of T cell receptor beta chains follows, all from one sample in a study of T-cell reconstitution after alpha-beta-depleted transplantation in children. MiXCR, run by TCRdb on the PCR reads, gives a single entry per CDR3 protein. The sample has roughly 250,000 distinct CDR3 sequences; around 7.8% are singletons. The sample was PBMCs, mostly from graft donor cells, taken 180 days after TCRalphabeta/CD19-depleted stem cell transplant. These receptors all stem from a male patient under 18 who had a stem cell transplant for acute lymphoblastic leukemia, so the T cells may come from the graft donor. Each CDR3 is given with its conserved first and last residue. D genes are given only for firm matches. Each size is once, few or many counts, or a class when the clone is expanded.

V	D	size	J	CDR3	DNA
TRBV7-9	TRBD2	many	TRBJ2-3	CASTPSGGPTDTQYF	TGTGCCAGCACCCCGAGCGGGGGACCCACAGATACGCAGTATTTT
TRBV20-1	NA	many	TRBJ2-5	CSARDRVQETQYF	TGCAGTGCTAGAGACAGGGTCCAAGAGACCCAGTACTTC
TRBV12-3/TRBV12-4	NA	many	TRBJ2-3	CASSPGSKPDTQYF	TGTGCCAGCAGCCCAGGGTCAAAACCAGATACGCAGTATTTT
TRBV10-3	NA	many	TRBJ2-7	CAISDWPYEQYF	TGTGCCATCAGTGATTGGCCGTACGAGCAGTACTTC
TRBV9	NA	many	TRBJ2-2	CASSVGRTDPGELFF	TGTGCCAGCAGCGTAGGACGCACGGACCCGGGGGAGCTGTTTTTT
TRBV20-1	NA	many	TRBJ1-1	CSARVRGGNTEAFF	TGCAGTGCTAGAGTCCGGGGGGGCAACACTGAAGCTTTCTTT
TRBV9	NA	many	TRBJ2-4	CASSAEGQQKNIQYF	TGTGCCAGCAGCGCGGAAGGACAGCAGAAAAACATTCAGTACTTC
TRBV6-1	TRBD1	many	TRBJ2-7	CASSTPPGTGSYEQYF	TGTGCCAGCAGTACCCCGCCCGGGACAGGGAGTTACGAGCAGTACTTC
TRBV5-1	NA	few	TRBJ2-2	CASSFTGTGNTGELFF	TGCGCCAGCAGCTTTACCGGTACAGGGAACACCGGGGAGCTGTTTTTT
TRBV7-3	NA	many	TRBJ2-3	CASSPRVGGTDTQYF	TGTGCCAGCAGCCCAAGGGTTGGAGGCACAGATACGCAGTATTTT
TRBV24-1	NA	many	TRBJ2-3	CATSVRTDTQYF	TGTGCCACCAGTGTTCGGACAGATACGCAGTATTTT